The clone carrying this T cell receptor beta chain was detected ten times or more. Antigen: not known. In TCRdb, the reads were re-called with MiXCR into one record per CDR3 protein. The sample holds some 150,000 distinct CDR3 sequences, about 6% seen once. The sample is drawn from a study of T cell repertoires in cytomegalovirus infection. Looking at the study overall: In public TCR beta signatures, there were indications of both CMV infection and matching HLA type. Study conclusions and caveats: CMV-specific TCR beta clonotypes restricted by HLA-C dominated the ex vivo response. Pooled public TCR beta family frequency picked out CMV carriers with the relevant HLA.

CDR1 MGHDK and CDR2 SYGVNS come from the germline V gene. This CDR3 comprises 14 residues. V dropped 5 bases and J dropped 1 base, with 11 bases sitting between them. The J gene is TRBJ1-1, the V gene TRBV25-1; tentative D call: TRBD1 (6 bases). The sequencing sample was made of PBMCs. The origin of this receptor is a human donor in good health (CMV status not recorded). Some clones in this sample may be carry-over from other donors' samples. For the CDR3, the DNA is TGTGCCAGCAGTCCTACAGGGTCGAACACTGAAGCTTTCTTT. It translates to CASSPTGSNTEAFF.